This T cell receptor (beta chain) was found in a study of CD8 T cells in ankylosing spondylitis. One entry per CDR3 protein, called by TCRdb with MiXCR from the 5' RACE reads. The sample lists 750,000 to 850,000 distinct CDR3 sequences, roughly 10% occurring once. A word on this clonotype: The antigen remains unidentified.

Whole-study results and caveats: Made up of eight or nine highly homologous variants, a TCR beta motif appeared characteristic of ankylosing spondylitis blood.

The sequenced sample was blood, either unsorted or a sorted T cell fraction (not recorded which). This TCR derives from a male donor with ankylosing spondylitis.

CDR3 loop: CASSFLQNAYEQYF. CDR3 sequence (DNA): TGTGCCAGCAGCTTCCTACAGAACGCCTACGAGCAGTACTTC. The V call is TRBV7-2, the J call TRBJ2-7; the D is unclear. The ends were cut back, 3 bases at V and 2 bases at J, with 11 bases in the middle. Germline loops: CDR1 SGHTA, CDR2 FQGNSA. CDR3 length equals 14 residues.